Here is one T cell receptor beta chain with its context. Its specificity is unknown. The sample belongs to a study of T cells in Graves' hyperthyroidism and ophthalmopathy. The CDR3 sequence is 12 residues long. The germline CDR1 and CDR2 sequences are SGHNT and YYREEE (reference sequence). Trimming took 5 bases from V and 9 from J; bases not matched to a gene: 5. Patients showing uncontrolled infection, other autoimmune disease, pregnancy or lactation were ineligible. General study points: In the blood, most expanded thyroid clonotypes above 0.001 appeared as well.

RNA transcripts were the template for amplifying TCR beta CDR3 regions. HTBI primers drove first-round RT-PCR of the TCR CDR3. TCRdb passed the multiplex PCR reads through MiXCR, listing each CDR3 protein once. This repertoire shows under 350,000 distinct CDR3 sequences, 21% found once; its top ten account for under 55%. This sequence joins TRBV5-4 and TRBJ2-1; 7 bases agree with TRBD2. Source material: blood. The TCR originated in a woman aged 45-60 years with Graves' hyperthyroidism. The CDR3 DNA reads TGTGCCAGCAGGTGGGGGGGGAGTGAGCAGTTCTTC. It encodes CASRWGGSEQFF. The full variable domain, with the rest looked up from reference TRBV5-4 and TRBJ2-1, is ETGVTQSPTHLIKTRGQQVTLRCSSQSGHNTVSWYQQALGQGPQFIFQYYREEENGRGNFPPRFSGLQFPNYSSELNVNALELDDSALYLCASRWGGSEQFFGPGTRLTVL.